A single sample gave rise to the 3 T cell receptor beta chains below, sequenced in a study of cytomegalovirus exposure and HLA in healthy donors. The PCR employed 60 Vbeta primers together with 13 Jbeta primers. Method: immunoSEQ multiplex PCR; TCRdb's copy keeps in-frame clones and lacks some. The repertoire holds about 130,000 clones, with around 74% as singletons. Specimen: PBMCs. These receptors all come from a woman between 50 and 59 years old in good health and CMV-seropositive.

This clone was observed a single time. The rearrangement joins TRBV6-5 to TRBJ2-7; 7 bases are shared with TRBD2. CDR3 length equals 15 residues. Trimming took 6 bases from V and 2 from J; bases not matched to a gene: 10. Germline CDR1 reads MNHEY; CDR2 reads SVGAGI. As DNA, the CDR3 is TGTGCCAGCAGACGGGGGGTAGCCGGGCCCTACGAGCAGTACTTC. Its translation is CASRRGVAGPYEQYF.

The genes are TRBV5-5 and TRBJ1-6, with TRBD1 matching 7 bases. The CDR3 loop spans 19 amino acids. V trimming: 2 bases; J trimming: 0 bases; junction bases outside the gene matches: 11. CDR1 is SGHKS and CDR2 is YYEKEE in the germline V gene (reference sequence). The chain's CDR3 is CASSFIVLGTASYNSPLHF. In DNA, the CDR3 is TGTGCCAGCAGCTTTATCGTATTAGGGACAGCCTCCTATAATTCACCCCTCCACTTT.

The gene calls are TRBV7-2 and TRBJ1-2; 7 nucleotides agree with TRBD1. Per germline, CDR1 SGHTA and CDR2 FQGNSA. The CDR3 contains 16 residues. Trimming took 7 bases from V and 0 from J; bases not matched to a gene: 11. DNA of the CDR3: TGTGCCAGCACCACTACCACAGGGGCAGCTAACTATGGCTACACCTTC. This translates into CASTTTTGAANYGYTF.